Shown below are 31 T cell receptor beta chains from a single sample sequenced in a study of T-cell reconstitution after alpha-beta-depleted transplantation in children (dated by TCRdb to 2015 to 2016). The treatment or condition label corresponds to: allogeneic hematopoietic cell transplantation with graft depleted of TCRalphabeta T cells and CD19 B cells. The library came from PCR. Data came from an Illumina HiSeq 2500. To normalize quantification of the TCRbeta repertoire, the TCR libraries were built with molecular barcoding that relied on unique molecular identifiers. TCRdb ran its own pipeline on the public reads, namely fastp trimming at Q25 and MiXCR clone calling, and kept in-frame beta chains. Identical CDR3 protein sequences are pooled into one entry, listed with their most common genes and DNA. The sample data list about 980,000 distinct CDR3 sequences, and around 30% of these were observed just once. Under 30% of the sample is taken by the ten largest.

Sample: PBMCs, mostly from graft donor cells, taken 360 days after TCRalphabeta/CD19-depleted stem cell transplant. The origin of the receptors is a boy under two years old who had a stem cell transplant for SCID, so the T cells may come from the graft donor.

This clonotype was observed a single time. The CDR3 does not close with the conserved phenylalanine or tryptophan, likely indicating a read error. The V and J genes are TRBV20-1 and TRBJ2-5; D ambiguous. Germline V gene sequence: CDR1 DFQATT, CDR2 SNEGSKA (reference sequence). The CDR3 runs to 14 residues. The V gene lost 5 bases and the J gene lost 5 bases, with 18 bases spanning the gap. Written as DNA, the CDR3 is TGCAGTGCTTGCAAGGATAAAGCCCAGGAGACCCAGTACTAC. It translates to CSACKDKAQETQYY.

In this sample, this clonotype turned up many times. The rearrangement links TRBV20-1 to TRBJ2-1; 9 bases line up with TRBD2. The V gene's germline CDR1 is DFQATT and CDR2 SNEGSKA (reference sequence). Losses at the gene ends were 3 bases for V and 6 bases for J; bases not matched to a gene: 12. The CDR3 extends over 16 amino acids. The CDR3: CSARAWGAGGSNEQFF. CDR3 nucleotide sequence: TGCAGTGCTAGGGCCTGGGGAGCGGGGGGTTCCAATGAGCAGTTCTTC.

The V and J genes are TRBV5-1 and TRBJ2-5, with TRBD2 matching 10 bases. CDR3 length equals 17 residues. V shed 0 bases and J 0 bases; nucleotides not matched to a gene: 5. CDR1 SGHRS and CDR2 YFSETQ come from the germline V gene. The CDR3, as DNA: TGCGCCAGCAGCTTGGGTGCTAGCGGGGGCCACCAAGAGACCCAGTACTTC. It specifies CASSLGASGGHQETQYF.

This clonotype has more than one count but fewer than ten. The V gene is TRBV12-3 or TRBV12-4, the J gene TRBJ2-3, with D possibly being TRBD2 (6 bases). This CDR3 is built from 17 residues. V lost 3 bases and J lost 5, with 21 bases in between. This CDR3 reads CASSLIWLAGGEDTQYF. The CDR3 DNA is TGTGCCAGCAGTTTGATATGGCTAGCCGGGGGTGAAGATACGCAGTATTTT.

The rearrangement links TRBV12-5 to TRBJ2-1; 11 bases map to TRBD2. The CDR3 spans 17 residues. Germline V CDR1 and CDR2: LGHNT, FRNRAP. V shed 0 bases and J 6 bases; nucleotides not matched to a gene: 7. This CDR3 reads CASGLVTLAGGSNEQFF. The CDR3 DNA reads TGTGCTAGTGGTTTGGTCACCCTAGCGGGGGGCTCCAATGAGCAGTTCTTC. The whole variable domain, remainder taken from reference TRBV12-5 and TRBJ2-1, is DARVTQTPRHKVTEMGQEVTMRCQPILGHNTVFWYRQTMMQGLELLAYFRNRAPLDDSGMPKDRFSAEMPDATLATLKIQPSEPRDSAVYFCASGLVTLAGGSNEQFFGPGTRLTVL.

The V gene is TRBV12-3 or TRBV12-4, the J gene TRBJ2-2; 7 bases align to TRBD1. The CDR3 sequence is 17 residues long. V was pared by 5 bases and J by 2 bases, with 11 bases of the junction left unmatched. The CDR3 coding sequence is TGTGCCAGCAGTGTAACACCGGGACAGTTAAACACCGGGGAGCTGTTTTTT. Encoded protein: CASSVTPGQLNTGELFF.

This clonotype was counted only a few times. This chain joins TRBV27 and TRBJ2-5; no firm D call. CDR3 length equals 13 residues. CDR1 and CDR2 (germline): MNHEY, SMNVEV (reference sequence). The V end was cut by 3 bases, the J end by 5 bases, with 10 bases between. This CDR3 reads CASSFKFGETQYF. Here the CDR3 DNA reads TGTGCCAGCAGTTTCAAGTTCGGGGAGACCCAGTACTTC.

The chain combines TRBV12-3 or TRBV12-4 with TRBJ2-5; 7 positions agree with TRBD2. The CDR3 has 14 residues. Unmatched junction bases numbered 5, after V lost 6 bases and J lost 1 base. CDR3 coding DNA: TGTGCCAGCAGACCTAGGACTAGCCAAGAGACCCAGTACTTC. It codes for CASRPRTSQETQYF.

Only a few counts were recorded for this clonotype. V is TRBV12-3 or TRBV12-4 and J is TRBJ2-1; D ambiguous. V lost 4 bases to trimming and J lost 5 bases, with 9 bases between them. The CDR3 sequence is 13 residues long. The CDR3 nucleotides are TGTGCCAGCAGTTCGAATCGACACAATGAGCAGTTCTTC. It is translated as CASSSNRHNEQFF.

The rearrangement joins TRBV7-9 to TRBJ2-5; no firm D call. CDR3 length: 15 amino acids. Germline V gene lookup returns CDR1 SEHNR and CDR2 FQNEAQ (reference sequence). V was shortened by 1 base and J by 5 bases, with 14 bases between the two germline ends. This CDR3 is CASSLGQREYETQYF. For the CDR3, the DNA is TGTGCCAGCAGCTTAGGGCAGAGAGAGTACGAGACCCAGTACTTC.

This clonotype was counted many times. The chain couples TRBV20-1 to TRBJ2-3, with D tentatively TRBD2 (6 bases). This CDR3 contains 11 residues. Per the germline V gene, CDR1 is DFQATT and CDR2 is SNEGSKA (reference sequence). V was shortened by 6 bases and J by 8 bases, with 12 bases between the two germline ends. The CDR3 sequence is CSAPGTLTQYF. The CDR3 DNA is TGCAGTGCCCCCGGGACTCTTACGCAGTATTTT.

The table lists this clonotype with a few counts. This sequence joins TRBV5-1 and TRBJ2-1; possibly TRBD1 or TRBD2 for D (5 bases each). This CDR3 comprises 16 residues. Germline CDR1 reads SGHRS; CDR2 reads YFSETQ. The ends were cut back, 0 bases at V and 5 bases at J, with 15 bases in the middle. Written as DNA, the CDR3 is TGCGCCAGCAGCTTGGCCATTTGGGACGGGAACAATGAGCAGTTCTTC. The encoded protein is CASSLAIWDGNNEQFF.

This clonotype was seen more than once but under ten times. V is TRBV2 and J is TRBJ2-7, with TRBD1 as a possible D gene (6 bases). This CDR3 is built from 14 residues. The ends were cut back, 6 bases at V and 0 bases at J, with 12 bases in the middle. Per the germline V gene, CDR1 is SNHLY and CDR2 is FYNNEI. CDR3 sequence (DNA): TGTGCCAGCAGATCCCAGGGGTTCTCCTACGAGCAGTACTTC. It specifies CASRSQGFSYEQYF.

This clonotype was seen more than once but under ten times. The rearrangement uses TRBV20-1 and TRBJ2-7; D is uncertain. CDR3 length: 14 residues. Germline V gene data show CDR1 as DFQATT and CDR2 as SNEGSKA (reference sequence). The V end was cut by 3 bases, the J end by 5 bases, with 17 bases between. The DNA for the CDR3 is TGCAGTGCTAGTCCACCCCGTGGGTCTCACGAGCAGTACTTC. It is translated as CSASPPRGSHEQYF.

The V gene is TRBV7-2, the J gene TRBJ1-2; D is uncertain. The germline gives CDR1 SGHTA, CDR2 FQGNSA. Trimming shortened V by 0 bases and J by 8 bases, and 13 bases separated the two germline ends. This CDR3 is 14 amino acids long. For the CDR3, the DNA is TGTGCCAGCAGCTTAGCGAAGGCTGGAGGGGGCTACACCTTC. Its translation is CASSLAKAGGGYTF.

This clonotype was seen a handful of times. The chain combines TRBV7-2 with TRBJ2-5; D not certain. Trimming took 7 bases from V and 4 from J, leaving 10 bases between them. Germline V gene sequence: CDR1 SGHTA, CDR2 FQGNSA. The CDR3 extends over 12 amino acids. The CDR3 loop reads CASNGPGETQYF. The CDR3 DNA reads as TGTGCCAGCAACGGCCCGGGAGAGACCCAGTACTTC. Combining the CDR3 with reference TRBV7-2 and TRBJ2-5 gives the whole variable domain GAGVSQSPSNKVTEKGKDVELRCDPISGHTALYWYRQSLGQGLEFLIYFQGNSAPDKSGLPSDRFSAERTGGSVSTLTIQRTQQEDSAVYLCASNGPGETQYFGPGTRLLVL.

The CDR3 DNA is TGTGCCAGCAGCTTGACACATGTGAGCACAGATACGCAGTATTTT. Encoded protein: CASSLTHVSTDTQYF. This chain uses TRBV7-2 with TRBJ2-3; D ambiguous. Trimming left V 3 bases short and J 0 bases short, with 10 bases between. Per germline, CDR1 SGHTA and CDR2 FQGNSA. The CDR3 sequence is 15 residues long.

The CDR3 sequence: CASSAGQNYGYTF. The CDR3 DNA follows: TGCGCCAGCAGCGCCGGACAGAACTATGGCTACACCTTC. The chain carries TRBV5-1 and TRBJ1-2, with D possibly matching TRBD1 (6 bases). Germline CDR1 is SGHRS and CDR2 is YFSETQ. The CDR3 covers 13 residues. V lost 4 bases and J lost 2, with 9 bases in between.

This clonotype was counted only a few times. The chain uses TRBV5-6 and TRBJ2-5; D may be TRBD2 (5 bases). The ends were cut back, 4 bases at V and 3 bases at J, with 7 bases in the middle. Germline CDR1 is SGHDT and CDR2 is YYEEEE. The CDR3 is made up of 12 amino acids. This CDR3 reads CASSRGEETQYF. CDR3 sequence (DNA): TGTGCCAGCAGCCGGGGAGAAGAGACCCAGTACTTC.

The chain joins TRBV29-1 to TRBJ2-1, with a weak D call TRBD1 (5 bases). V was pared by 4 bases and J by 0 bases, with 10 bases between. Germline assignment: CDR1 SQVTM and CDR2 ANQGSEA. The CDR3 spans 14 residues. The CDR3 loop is CSVVGHVSYNEQFF. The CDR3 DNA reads TGCAGCGTTGTCGGACATGTCTCCTACAATGAGCAGTTCTTC.

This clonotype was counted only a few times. The CDR3 protein is CSATGGSSLVEQFF. In DNA form, the CDR3 reads TGCAGTGCTACCGGAGGGAGTAGCCTAGTTGAGCAGTTCTTC. The genes are TRBV20-1 and TRBJ2-1; D perhaps matches TRBD2 (6 bases). The CDR3 is made up of 14 amino acids. Trimming removed 4 bases from V and 9 bases from J, with 19 bases in between. Germline V lookup: CDR1 DFQATT, CDR2 SNEGSKA (reference sequence).

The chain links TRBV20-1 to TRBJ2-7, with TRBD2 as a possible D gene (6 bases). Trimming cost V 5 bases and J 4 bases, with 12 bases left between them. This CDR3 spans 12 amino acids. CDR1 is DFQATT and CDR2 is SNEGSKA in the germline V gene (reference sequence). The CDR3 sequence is CSAGLGGYEQYF. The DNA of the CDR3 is TGCAGTGCTGGACTCGGGGGTTACGAGCAGTACTTC.

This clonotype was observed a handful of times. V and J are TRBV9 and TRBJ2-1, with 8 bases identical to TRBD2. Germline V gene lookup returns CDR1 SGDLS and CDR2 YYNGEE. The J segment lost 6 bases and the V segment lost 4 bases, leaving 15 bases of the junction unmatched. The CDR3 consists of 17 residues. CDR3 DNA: TGTGCCAGCAGCCCCCGCCCCGGAGCGGGGGCGATCAATGAGCAGTTCTTC. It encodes CASSPRPGAGAINEQFF.

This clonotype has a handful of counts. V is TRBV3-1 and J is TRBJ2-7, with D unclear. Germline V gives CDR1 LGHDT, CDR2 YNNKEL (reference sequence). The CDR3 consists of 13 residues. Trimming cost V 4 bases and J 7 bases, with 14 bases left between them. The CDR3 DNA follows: TGTGCCAGCAGCCCCTTCCGGGCCCGGGAGCAGTACTTC. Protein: CASSPFRAREQYF.

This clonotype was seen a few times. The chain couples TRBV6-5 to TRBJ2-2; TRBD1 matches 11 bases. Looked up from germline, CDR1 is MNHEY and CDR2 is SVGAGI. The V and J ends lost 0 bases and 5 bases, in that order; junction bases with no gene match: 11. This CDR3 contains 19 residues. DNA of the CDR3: TGTGCCAGCAGTTACTCCCAGTTCTACGGGACAGGGGGGACCGGGGAGCTGTTTTTT. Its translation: CASSYSQFYGTGGTGELFF.

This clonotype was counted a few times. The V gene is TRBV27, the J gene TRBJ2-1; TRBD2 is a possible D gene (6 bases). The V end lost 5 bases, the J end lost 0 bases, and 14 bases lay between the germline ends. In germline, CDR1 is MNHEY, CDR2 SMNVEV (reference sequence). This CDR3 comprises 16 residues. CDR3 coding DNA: TGTGCCAGCAGTCCACGGGACGGGAGCTCCTACAATGAGCAGTTCTTC. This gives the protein CASSPRDGSSYNEQFF.

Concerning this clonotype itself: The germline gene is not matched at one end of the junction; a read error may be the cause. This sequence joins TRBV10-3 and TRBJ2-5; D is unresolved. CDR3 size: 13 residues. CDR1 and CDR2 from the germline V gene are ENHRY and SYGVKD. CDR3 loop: CAISVTGQETRYF. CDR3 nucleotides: TGTGCCATCAGTGTAACCGGCCAAGAGACCCGGTACTTC.

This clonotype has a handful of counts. CDR3 sequence: CASSSGVSQPQHF. The CDR3 coding sequence is TGTGCCAGCAGTTCGGGGGTTTCTCAGCCCCAGCATTTT. This rearrangement joins TRBV12-3 or TRBV12-4 to TRBJ1-5; a weak D match, TRBD1 (5 bases). V was pared by 4 bases and J by 6 bases, with 10 bases between. This CDR3 contains 13 residues.

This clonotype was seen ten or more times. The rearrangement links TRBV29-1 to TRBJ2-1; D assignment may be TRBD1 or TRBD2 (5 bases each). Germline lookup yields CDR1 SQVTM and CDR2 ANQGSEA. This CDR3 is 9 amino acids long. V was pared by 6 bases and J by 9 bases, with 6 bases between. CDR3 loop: CSVGVEQFF. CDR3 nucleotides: TGCAGCGTGGGGGTTGAGCAGTTCTTC.

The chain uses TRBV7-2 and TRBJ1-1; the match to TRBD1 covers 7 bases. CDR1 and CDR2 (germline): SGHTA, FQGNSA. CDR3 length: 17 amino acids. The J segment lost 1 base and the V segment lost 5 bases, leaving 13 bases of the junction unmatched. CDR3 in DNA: TGTGCCAGCAGCCAAAGACAGGGACCCCATTCGAACACTGAAGCTTTCTTT. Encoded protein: CASSQRQGPHSNTEAFF.

The CDR3 nucleotides are TGCAGCGTTGAAGGGATGGTGGCTAGGACTACTGCAGATACGCAGTATTTT. Translation gives CSVEGMVARTTADTQYF. The chain joins TRBV29-1 to TRBJ2-3; TRBD2 is a possible D gene (6 bases). CDR3 length: 17 residues. Germline V gives CDR1 SQVTM, CDR2 ANQGSEA. With 1 base removed from V and 4 bases from J, the gap between germline ends came to 21 bases.